Sequencing of this T cell receptor (beta chain) was carried out in a study of blood T cell repertoires in COVID-19. Germline V gene data show CDR1 as SGHAT and CDR2 as FQNNGV. V was pared by 8 bases and J by 0 bases, with 14 bases between. This CDR3 has 14 amino acids. Sequencing used immunoSEQ multiplex PCR; TCRdb keeps in-frame clones, though not all of them. The sample consists of roughly 140,000 clones, 88% of them appearing once. The TCR comes from a human donor in a cohort sampled during active COVID-19. The specimen was peripheral blood. J is TRBJ2-7 and V is TRBV11-2, with D possibly being TRBD2 (5 bases). CDR3 loop: CASGGALSSYEQYF. In DNA, the CDR3 is TGTGCCAGCGGAGGAGCGTTGAGCTCCTACGAGCAGTACTTC.